This TCR beta chain was recorded in a study of regulatory T cells in long-lasting Graves disease. Whole-study results and caveats: Newly diagnosed Graves' patients exceeded persistent ones in TCR diversity.

As to time point: persistent/refractory GD, antithyroid drugs over 5 years with positive TRAb. Isolated PBMC RNA provided the starting material for the TCR library. This clonotype was seen ten or more times. The antigen is unknown. Germline trimming cut 5 bases from V and 3 bases from J; bases unmatched to any gene: 10. CDR3 length equals 16 residues. Germline V gives CDR1 LNHNV, CDR2 YYDKDF (reference sequence). CDR3-region Arm-PCR and iRepertoire HTBI primers produced the TCR beta libraries. MiXCR was run by TCRdb on the multiplex PCR reads, yielding one entry per CDR3 protein. Of roughly 430,000 distinct CDR3 sequences listed, 21% are singletons.

The chain links TRBV15 to TRBJ1-5; TRBD1 aligns across 7 bases. The sequenced sample was peripheral blood mononuclear cells (PBMCs), obtained when the disease was refractory, from a patient treated with antithyroid drugs. This TCR was sampled from a female donor with Graves disease. CDR3 DNA sequence: TGTGCCACCAGCGGGACGGACAGGTGGTACAATCAGCCCCAGCATTTT. Translation: CATSGTDRWYNQPQHF.